This T cell receptor (beta chain) was identified during a study of T cell responses to AZD1222 COVID-19 vaccine. The CDR3 has 15 residues. Trimming stripped 1 base from V and 6 bases from J, with 15 bases between. CDR1 is MGHRA, CDR2 YSYEKL, per germline. Broader study findings: A rise in Spike-specific TCR breadth and depth followed two AZD1222 doses. Among those given AZD1222, only 5 to 7 were seropositive at baseline. Donors were largely white British and mainly female; clonal diversity was possibly underestimated.

As for this clone: The target antigen is unknown.

Produced via immunoSEQ multiplex PCR; TCRdb's table is partial and in-frame only. Among about 80,000 clones listed, over 75% were seen once. Specimen: peripheral blood, collected 28 days after the second AZD1222 dose. This receptor was identified in an adult who received the AZD1222 COVID-19 vaccine. The chain links TRBV4-1 to TRBJ1-2; a weak D match, TRBD1 (5 bases). The DNA for the CDR3 is TGCGCCAGCAGCCAAGTCGCCAGGGAATTTGATGGCTACACCTTC. Its protein is CASSQVAREFDGYTF.